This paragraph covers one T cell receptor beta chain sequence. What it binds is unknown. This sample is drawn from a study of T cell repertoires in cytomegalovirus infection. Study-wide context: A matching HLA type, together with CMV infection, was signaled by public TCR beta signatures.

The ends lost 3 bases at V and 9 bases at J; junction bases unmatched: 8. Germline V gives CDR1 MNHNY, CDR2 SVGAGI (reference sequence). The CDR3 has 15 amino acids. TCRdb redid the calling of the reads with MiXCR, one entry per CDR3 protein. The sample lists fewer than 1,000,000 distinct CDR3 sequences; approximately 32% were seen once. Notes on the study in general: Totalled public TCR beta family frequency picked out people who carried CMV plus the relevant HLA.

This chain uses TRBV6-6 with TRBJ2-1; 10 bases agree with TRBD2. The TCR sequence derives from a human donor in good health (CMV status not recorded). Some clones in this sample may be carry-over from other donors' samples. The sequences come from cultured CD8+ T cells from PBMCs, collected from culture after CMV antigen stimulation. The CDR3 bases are TGTGCCAGCAGTTATCGGTCTAGCGGGGGCGGTGAGCAGTTCTTC. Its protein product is CASSYRSSGGGEQFF.